This TCR beta chain was documented in a study of T-cell memory formation after mild COVID-19. Trimming took off 0 bases at V and 1 base at J, with 7 bases between the two ends. The germline V gene has CDR1 WNHNN and CDR2 SYGVQD (reference sequence). The CDR3 runs 15 residues. Constant-segment primers were used for 5'RACE, and the resulting TCR alpha and TCR beta cDNA libraries carried sample barcodes and UMIs. TCRdb re-analysed the 5' RACE reads in MiXCR, keeping a single row per CDR3 protein. Here the sample spans about 200,000 distinct CDR3 sequences, around 8.8% being singletons. V and J are TRBV10-1 and TRBJ2-4, with D possibly TRBD1 on 5 matching bases. Input material: PBMCs or a T cell subset sorted from them (not recorded which). The origin of this receptor is a man aged 18 to 30 who had mild COVID-19 (a few samples of this study predate the infection). Cell type and time point are not known. This CDR3 is CASSESAGAKNIQYF. The DNA for the CDR3 is TGCGCCAGCAGTGAGTCGGCAGGGGCCAAAAACATTCAGTACTTC.